Included here is one TCR beta chain sequence, with context. Its antigen remains unidentified. The data stem from a study of T cell responses to AZD1222 COVID-19 vaccine. General study points: The donor group comprised mostly white British people and more females; the analysis possibly underestimated clonal diversity. The reported proportion of spike-specific TCRs targeting unmutated variant regions was nearly half. Spike-specific TCR repertoires showed rising breadth and depth after two AZD1222 doses.

The CDR3 is 16 amino acids. Trimming cost V 10 bases and J 7 bases, with 26 bases left between them. Germline V gene lookup returns CDR1 LNHDA and CDR2 SQIVND (reference sequence). Profiling relied on immunoSEQ multiplex PCR, and the TCRdb table lists in-frame clones only, not all of them. The sample consists of around 130,000 clones, about 93% of them appearing once. The sequence was collected from an adult in good health. The chain is built from TRBV19 and TRBJ2-1; a possible D gene is TRBD2 (6 bases). Sequences were derived from peripheral blood, sampled on day 0 of AZD1222 vaccination. In nucleotides, the CDR3 is TGTGCCACCCAAGACGGGGGTCGCGGGGTTGGGAATGAGCAGTTCTTC. It translates to CATQDGGRGVGNEQFF. Full variable domain (remainder filled in from reference TRBV19 and TRBJ2-1): DGGITQSPKYLFRKEGQNVTLSCEQNLNHDAMYWYRQDPGQGLRLIYYSQIVNDFQKGDIAEGYSVSREKKESFPLTVTSAQKNPTAFYLCATQDGGRGVGNEQFFGPGTRLTVL.